Listed here is a single T cell receptor (beta chain). Antigen unknown. Assay used: immunoSEQ multiplex PCR; TCRdb lists only in-frame clones, some missing. The table records roughly 84,000 clones, roughly 88% of them present only once. Trimming removed 0 bases at V and 4 bases at J, with 12 bases between. This CDR3 has 16 amino acids. Germline V lookup: CDR1 MNHEY, CDR2 SMNVEV (reference sequence). The entry originates in a study of T cell responses to AZD1222 COVID-19 vaccine. Regarding the study as a whole: Baseline antibody screening turned up just six seropositive AZD1222 recipients. Spike-specific TCR breadth and depth were elevated following two AZD1222 doses.

The chain carries TRBV27 and TRBJ2-2; D might be TRBD2 (5 bases). The TCR comes from an adult who received the AZD1222 COVID-19 vaccine. The material sequenced was peripheral blood, taken 28 days after the second AZD1222 dose. The CDR3 DNA follows: TGTGCCAGCAGTTTATCGCGAGGGCGAAGCACCGGGGAGCTGTTTTTT. Its translation: CASSLSRGRSTGELFF.